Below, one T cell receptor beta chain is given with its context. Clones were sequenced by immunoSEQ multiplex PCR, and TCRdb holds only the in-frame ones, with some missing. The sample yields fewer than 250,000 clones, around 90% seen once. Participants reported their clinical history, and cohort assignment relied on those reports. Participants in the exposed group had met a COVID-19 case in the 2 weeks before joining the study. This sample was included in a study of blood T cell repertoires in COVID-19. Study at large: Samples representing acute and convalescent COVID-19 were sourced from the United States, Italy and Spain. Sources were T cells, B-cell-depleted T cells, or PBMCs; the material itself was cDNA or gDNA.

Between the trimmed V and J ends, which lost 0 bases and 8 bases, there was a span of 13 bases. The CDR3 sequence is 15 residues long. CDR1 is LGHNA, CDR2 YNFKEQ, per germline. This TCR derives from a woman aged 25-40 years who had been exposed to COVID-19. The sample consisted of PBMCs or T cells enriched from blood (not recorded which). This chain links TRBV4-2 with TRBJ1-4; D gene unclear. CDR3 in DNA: TGTGCCAGCAGCCAAGATTGGAGCGTGGAGGAAAAACTGTTTTTT. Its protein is CASSQDWSVEEKLFF.